This TCR beta chain was identified in a study of identical twins. Study-wide findings and caveats: Out-of-frame TCR alpha sharing observed in monozygotic twins exceeded model estimates.

This clonotype was recorded a few times. Its antigen is still unknown. The CDR3 loop spans 15 amino acids. With 0 bases removed from V and 6 bases from J, the gap between germline ends came to 11 bases. Germline loops: CDR1 LGHNA, CDR2 YNFKEQ. Template switching added a universal primer binding site, and final cDNA carried unique molecular identifiers. From the 5' RACE reads, TCRdb called clonotypes with MiXCR, one entry per CDR3 protein. This sample carries under 900,000 distinct CDR3 sequences, more than 9% of them seen once, and the ten largest clones take about 1.5%. These data were likewise used in another study, on yellow fever vaccine responses in identical twins.

The TCR comes from a woman in her late teens or twenties in good health. The source material was PBMCs. The chain uses TRBV4-2 and TRBJ2-2, with D possibly matching TRBD2 (6 bases). DNA of the CDR3: TGTGCCAGCAGCCAAGAGGTGGCGGGACCCGGGGAGCTGTTTTTT. This encodes CASSQEVAGPGELFF.